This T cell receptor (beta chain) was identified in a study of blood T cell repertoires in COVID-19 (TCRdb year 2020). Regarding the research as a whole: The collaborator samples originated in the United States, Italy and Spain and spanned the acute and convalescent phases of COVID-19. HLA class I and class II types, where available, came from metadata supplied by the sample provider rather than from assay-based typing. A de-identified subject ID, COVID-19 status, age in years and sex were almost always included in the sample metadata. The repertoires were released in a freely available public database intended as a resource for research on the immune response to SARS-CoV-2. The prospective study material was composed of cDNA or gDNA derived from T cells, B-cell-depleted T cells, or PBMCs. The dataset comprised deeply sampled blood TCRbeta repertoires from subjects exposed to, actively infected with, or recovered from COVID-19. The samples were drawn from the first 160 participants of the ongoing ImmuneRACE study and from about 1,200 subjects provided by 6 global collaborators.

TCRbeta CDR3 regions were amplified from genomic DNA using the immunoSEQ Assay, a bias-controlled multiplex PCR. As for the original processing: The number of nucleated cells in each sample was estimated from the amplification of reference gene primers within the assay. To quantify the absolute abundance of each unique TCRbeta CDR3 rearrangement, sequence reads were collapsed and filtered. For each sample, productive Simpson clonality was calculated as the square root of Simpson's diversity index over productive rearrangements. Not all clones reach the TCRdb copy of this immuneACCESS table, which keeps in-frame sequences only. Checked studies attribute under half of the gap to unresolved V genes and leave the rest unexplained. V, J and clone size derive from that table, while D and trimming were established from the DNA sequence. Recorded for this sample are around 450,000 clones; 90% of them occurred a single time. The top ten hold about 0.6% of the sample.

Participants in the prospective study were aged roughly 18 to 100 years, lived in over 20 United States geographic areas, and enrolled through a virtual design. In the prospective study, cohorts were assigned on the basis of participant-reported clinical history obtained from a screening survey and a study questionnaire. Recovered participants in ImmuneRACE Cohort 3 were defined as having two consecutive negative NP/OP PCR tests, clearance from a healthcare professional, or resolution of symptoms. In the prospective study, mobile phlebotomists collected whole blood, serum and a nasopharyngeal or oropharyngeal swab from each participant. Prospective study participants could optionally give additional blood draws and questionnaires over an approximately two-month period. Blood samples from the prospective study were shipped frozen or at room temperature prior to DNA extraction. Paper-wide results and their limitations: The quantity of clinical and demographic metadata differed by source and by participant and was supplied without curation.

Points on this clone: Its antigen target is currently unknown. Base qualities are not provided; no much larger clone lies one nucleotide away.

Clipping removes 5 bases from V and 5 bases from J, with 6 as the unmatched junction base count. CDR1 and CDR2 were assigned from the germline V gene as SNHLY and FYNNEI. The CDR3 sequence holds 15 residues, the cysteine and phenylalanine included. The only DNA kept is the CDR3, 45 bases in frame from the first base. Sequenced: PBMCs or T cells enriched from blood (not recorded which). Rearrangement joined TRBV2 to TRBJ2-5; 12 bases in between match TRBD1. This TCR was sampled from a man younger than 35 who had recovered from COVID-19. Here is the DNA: TGTGCCAGCAGTCCCGGGACAGGGGGCGCGGAGACCCAGTACTTC. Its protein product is CASSPGTGGAETQYF.